A single TCR beta chain is shown here with its context. Its antigen specificity is not known. No base-level quality is on record; no much larger clone is a single base apart. This sample was taken from a study of CD8+ T cells in alopecia areata (dated 2018 in TCRdb). At the level of the whole study: Treated patients were enrolled in an open-label pilot trial of oral tofacitinib at 5 to 10 mg twice daily for moderate-to-severe alopecia areata. Patients received tofacitinib for 6 to 18 months and were then followed off drug for 6 months to check for delayed response and recurrence. The SALT score, which quantifies the percentage of affected scalp surface area, was used to measure disease severity in treated patients. Scalp tissue and sorted CD4+ and CD8+ peripheral blood T cells from patchy and totalis/universalis alopecia areata patients and from healthy controls were covered by human TCRbeta sequencing. Scalp clonality was compared among normal scalp (n=4), patchy alopecia areata scalp (n=8), and alopecia totalis/universalis scalp (n=8). Amplification of TCRbeta CDR3 regions was done by immunoSEQ multiplex PCR using 35 Vbeta forward primers and 13 Jbeta reverse primers. RNA came from the PAXgene miRNA kit for fixed scalp, the miRNeasy kit for PBMCs, and the RNeasy kit for mouse skin. In both human patients and the C3H/HeJ mouse model, the study applied high-throughput TCRbeta sequencing to look at T cell clonal expansion in alopecia areata. Patients on tofacitinib were biopsied at baseline and after 4 and 24 weeks of treatment, and several of the patients also had a later scalp biopsy. Paper-wide results and their limitations: Compared with mice, TCR sequences shared between patients were less clear, possibly partly because of HLA diversity across the patient population. Unlike mouse skin, which is dominated by gammadelta T cells, normal human skin has resident alphabeta T cells that are also sequenced, and this complicates analysis of the scalp TCR repertoire. Compared with normal scalp, lesional scalp had higher clonality and more expanded CD8+ clones, particularly in alopecia totalis/universalis, a pattern that suggests antigenic drive. Many expanded lesional clones were found to persist in scalp and blood during tofacitinib treatment, and relapse after treatment cessation may be partly explained by this persistence. Because the treated cohort was small and included a single nonresponder, larger studies are needed to assess links between baseline CD8+ expansion and response. Tofacitinib significantly decreased scalp clonality and the number of expanded CD8+ clones among the top 100 scalp clones.

Library generation was performed with the immunoSEQ multiplex PCR assay. To provide template for TCR sequencing, every sample had RNA extracted and reverse transcribed into cDNA. First-strand cDNA was synthesized using SuperScript III with a 2:1 mix of oligo-dT and random hexamers. A synthetic immune receptor repertoire was used to measure amplification bias, and any remaining bias was corrected computationally. For the original study's pipeline: Raw reads were preprocessed for error removal, and CDR3 was defined according to IMGT conventions as running from the conserved cysteine to phenylalanine. To get clonality, Shannon entropy was normalized by log2 of the number of productive unique TCRs and the result was subtracted from 1. Whether each scalp clone was CD4 or CD8 was inferred by checking scalp TCRbeta sequences against the CD4 and CD8 repertoires from sorted blood. Here the immuneACCESS table is served through TCRdb, limited to in-frame sequences with V and J called. Missing clones are a known gap in these copies; in checked studies unresolved V genes cover under half, and the rest lacks a known reason. D and trimming were read from the DNA, whereas the V and J calls and clone size are those reported in that table. For this sample the table gives roughly 120,000 clones, of which less than 75% were detected only once. The ten biggest clones cover 12% of the sample.

Relative to germline, V is 3 bases shorter and J is 6 bases shorter, with 14 bases between their ends. Its CDR3 holds 14 amino acids, cysteine through phenylalanine. Just the 42-base CDR3 DNA is kept, in frame starting at base 1. For CDR1 and CDR2, the germline V gene (reference sequence) lists GTSNPN and SVGIG. The time point label here, explained by the study, means: around 26 weeks on oral tofacitinib. The treatment or condition label corresponds to: oral pan-JAK inhibitor, 5-10 mg twice daily. Lesional scalp punch biopsies and peripheral blood were collected from alopecia areata patients. After PBMCs were isolated by density centrifugation and stained for CD3, CD4 and CD8, a FACSAria was used to sort CD4+ and CD8+ T cells.

This sequence uses TRBV30 and TRBJ2-2; D gene: possibly TRBD1, on 6 matching bases. The source is a human donor with alopecia areata. The sequenced sample was CD8+ T cells sorted from blood, obtained at week 24, from a patient treated with tofacitinib. The CDR3 sequence is CAWRSGVSSGELFF. At the DNA level, the sequence is TGTGCCTGGAGATCAGGGGTTTCTTCCGGGGAGCTGTTTTTT. The entire variable domain, with the stretches around the CDR3 drawn from the reference TRBV30 and TRBJ2-2 proteins, is SQTIHQWPATLVQPVGSPLSLECTVEGTSNPNLYWYRQAAGRGLQLLFYSVGIGQISSEVPQNLSASRPQDRQFILSSKKLLLSDSGFYLCAWRSGVSSGELFFGEGSRLTVL.